One sample yielded the 12 T cell receptor beta chains listed below, sequenced in a study of shared clonotypes between healthy human individuals. Sequencing used immunoSEQ multiplex PCR; TCRdb keeps in-frame clones, though not all of them. The sample consists of 2,100,000 or so clones, more than 90% of them appearing once. The material sequenced was naive CD4+ T cells sorted from blood. The subset: CD45RA+ positively selected. The receptors come from a man aged 18 to 35 in good health.

This clone was detected only once. Other DNA sequences of this sample code for an identical CDR3. The V call is TRBV30, the J call TRBJ2-5, with no clear D. This CDR3 spans 13 amino acids. The germline gives CDR1 GTSNPN, CDR2 SVGIG (reference sequence). Deletions cut 3 bases from V and 5 bases from J, with 13 bases between. In nucleotides, the CDR3 is TGTGCCTGGAGCCTTGTCGGTGGGGAGACCCAGTACTTC. Translation: CAWSLVGGETQYF. Full variable domain (missing parts from reference TRBV30 and TRBJ2-5): SQTIHQWPATLVQPVGSPLSLECTVEGTSNPNLYWYRQAAGRGLQLLFYSVGIGQISSEVPQNLSASRPQDRQFILSSKKLLLSDSGFYLCAWSLVGGETQYFGPGTRLLVL.

A word on this clone: The sample carries other DNA sequences with the same CDR3. The chain has TRBV6-6 and TRBJ1-1; the D is unclear. Deletions cut 6 bases from V and 4 bases from J, with 6 bases between. This CDR3 region has 11 residues. CDR1 and CDR2 (germline): MNHNY, SVGAGI (reference sequence). The CDR3 nucleotides read TGTGCCAGCAGCCCTTCCACTGAAGCTTTCTTT. Translated: CASSPSTEAFF.

V is TRBV23-1 and J is TRBJ2-2; D ambiguous. TRBV23-1 is an open reading frame whose function is uncertain. Trimming removed 0 bases from V and 6 bases from J, with 14 bases in between. This CDR3 has 16 amino acids. CDR3 nucleotides: TGCGCCAGCAGTCAATCCGAAGGTTTGGGTCCCGGGGAGCTGTTTTTT. This sequence encodes CASSQSEGLGPGELFF.

The rearrangement links TRBV29-1 to TRBJ1-1; D perhaps matches TRBD1 (5 bases). Trimming took off 8 bases at V and 5 bases at J, with 18 bases between the two ends. CDR1 is SQVTM and CDR2 is ANQGSEA in the germline V gene. The CDR3 has 13 amino acids. CDR3 sequence: CSSHGAGKTEAFF. The CDR3 DNA sequence: TGCAGCTCCCACGGGGCGGGGAAGACTGAAGCTTTCTTT.

The J gene is TRBJ1-4, the V gene TRBV6-1; 10 nucleotides line up with TRBD1. Germline CDR1 and CDR2: MNHNS and SASEGT. Trimming cost V 6 bases and J 7 bases; bases outside gene matches: 8. This CDR3 spans 15 amino acids. CDR3 sequence: CASRASGTGAEKLFF. The CDR3 nucleotides are TGTGCCAGCAGGGCTTCGGGGACAGGGGCTGAAAAACTGTTTTTT.

This clone came up once. The CDR3 DNA is TGTGCCAGCAGCCAACTAGCGGGGGATGGGGATACGCAGTATTTT. This translates into CASSQLAGDGDTQYF. V gene TRBV4-2 combines with J gene TRBJ2-3; 10 bases align to TRBD2. Germline CDR1 and CDR2: LGHNA and YNFKEQ. After removal of 2 bases from V and 6 bases from J, the junction contained 5 bases not matched to a gene. The CDR3 consists of 15 residues.

CDR3 sequence: CASSPWDGGLSEQYF. For the CDR3, the DNA is TGTGCCAGCTCACCATGGGACGGGGGTCTCTCCGAGCAGTACTTC. The V gene is TRBV18, the J gene TRBJ2-7, with TRBD2 as a possible D gene (6 bases). Germline-derived CDR1 and CDR2 are KGHSH and LQKENI. Trimming stripped 2 bases from V and 6 bases from J, with 17 bases between. The CDR3 totals 15 residues.

The gene calls are TRBV30 and TRBJ1-1; 7 bases line up with TRBD1. The junction had 5 bases not matched to a gene; V was cut back by 7 bases and J by 0 bases. Germline-derived CDR1 and CDR2 are GTSNPN and SVGIG (reference sequence). The CDR3 runs to 13 residues. The CDR3 DNA is TGTGCCTCATCAGGGGGGATGAACACTGAAGCTTTCTTT. Its translation: CASSGGMNTEAFF.

This chain uses TRBV4-3 with TRBJ1-6; D is ambiguous. The germline V gene has CDR1 LGHNA and CDR2 YSLEER. The V gene lost 1 base and the J gene lost 4 bases, with 11 bases spanning the gap. The CDR3 spans 16 residues. CDR3 sequence reads: CASSQGLQIYNSPLHF. CDR3 nucleotides: TGCGCCAGCAGCCAAGGGCTACAGATTTATAATTCACCCCTCCACTTT.

The chain recombines TRBV27 with TRBJ2-6; D remains unclear. CDR1 and CDR2 (germline): MNHEY, SMNVEV (reference sequence). The CDR3 sequence is 12 residues long. Trimming left V 6 bases short and J 4 bases short, with 4 bases between. CDR3 sequence reads: CASSRGANVLTF. The CDR3 nucleotides are TGTGCCAGCAGCCGGGGGGCCAACGTCCTGACTTTC.

The chain recombines TRBV10-3 with TRBJ2-7, with a possible D match to TRBD1 (6 bases). CDR3 length: 12 residues. Trimming removed 6 bases at V and 3 bases at J, with 9 bases between. Germline CDR1 reads ENHRY; CDR2 reads SYGVKD. CDR3 residues: CAIRKGGYEQYF. The CDR3 nucleotides are TGTGCCATCAGAAAAGGGGGCTACGAGCAGTACTTC.

This chain links TRBV7-2 with TRBJ2-3; TRBD2 matches at 8 bases. Looked up from germline, CDR1 is SGHTA and CDR2 is FQGNSA. With V trimmed by 5 bases and J by 4 bases, 14 bases remained unmatched. The CDR3 is made up of 17 amino acids. CDR3 nucleotide sequence: TGTGCCAGCAGCCCCCGGGGTAACGGGAGGGCAGCAGATACGCAGTATTTT. Protein: CASSPRGNGRAADTQYF.